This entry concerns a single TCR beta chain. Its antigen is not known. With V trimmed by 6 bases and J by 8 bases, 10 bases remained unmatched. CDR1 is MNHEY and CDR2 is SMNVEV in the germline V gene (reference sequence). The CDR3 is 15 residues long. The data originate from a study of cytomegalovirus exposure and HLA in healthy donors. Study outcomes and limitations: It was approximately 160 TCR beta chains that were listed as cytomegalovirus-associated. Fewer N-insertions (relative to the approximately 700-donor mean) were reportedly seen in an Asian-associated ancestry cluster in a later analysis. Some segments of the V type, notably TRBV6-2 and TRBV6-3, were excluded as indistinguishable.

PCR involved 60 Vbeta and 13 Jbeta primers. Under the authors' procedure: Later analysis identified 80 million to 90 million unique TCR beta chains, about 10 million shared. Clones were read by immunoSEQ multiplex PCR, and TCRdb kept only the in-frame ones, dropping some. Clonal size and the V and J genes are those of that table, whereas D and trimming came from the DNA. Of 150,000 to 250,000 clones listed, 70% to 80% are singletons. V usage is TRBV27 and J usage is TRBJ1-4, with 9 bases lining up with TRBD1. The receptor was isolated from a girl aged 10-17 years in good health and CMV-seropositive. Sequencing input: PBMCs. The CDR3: CASRGTGTGFEKLFF. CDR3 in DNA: TGTGCCAGCAGAGGTACCGGGACAGGGTTCGAAAAACTGTTTTTT.